Each of the 11 T cell receptor beta chains below was sequenced from the same sample in a study of brain T cells in children with intractable seizures. TCRdb keeps only in-frame clones here, not all; method: immunoSEQ multiplex PCR. The table has tens of thousands of clones, 93% seen once. Source: peripheral blood, taken at surgery. These receptors all stem from a boy younger than two with tuberous sclerosis and intractable seizures.

This clone has just one count. The V and J genes are TRBV7-2 and TRBJ2-3; 11 nucleotides align to TRBD2. Germline-derived CDR1 and CDR2 are SGHTA and FQGNSA. This CDR3 comprises 15 residues. With V trimmed by 5 bases and J by 0 bases, 1 base remained unmatched. This CDR3 is CASSPSGGSTDTQYF. CDR3 nucleotide sequence: TGTGCCAGCAGCCCTAGCGGGGGGAGCACAGATACGCAGTATTTT.

The chain joins TRBV6-6 to TRBJ2-7; no definite D call. Trimming removed 5 bases at V and 3 bases at J, with 5 bases between. The CDR3 is 11 amino acids. In germline, CDR1 is MNHNY, CDR2 SVGAGI (reference sequence). The CDR3: CASSEIYEQYF. DNA for the CDR3: TGTGCCAGCAGTGAAATCTACGAGCAGTACTTC.

Only one count was recorded for this clone. The CDR3 bases are TGTGCCAGCAACGGGCGCGGGAACACTGAAGCTTTCTTT. It specifies CASNGRGNTEAFF. This rearrangement joins TRBV12-3 or TRBV12-4 to TRBJ1-1; no clear D. V was shortened by 7 bases and J by 1 base, with 10 bases between the two germline ends. The length of the CDR3 is 13 residues.

This clone was seen once. The gene calls are TRBV6-5 and TRBJ1-5; D is possibly TRBD1 (6 bases). Per the germline V gene, CDR1 is MNHEY and CDR2 is SVGAGI. V was pared by 1 base and J by 10 bases, with 20 bases between. The CDR3 runs to 16 residues. The CDR3 DNA reads TGTGCCAGCAGTTACTTCTTGGAGGGGGGGGGTTCTCCCCAGCATTTT. Translation: CASSYFLEGGGSPQHF.

The chain combines TRBV6-5 with TRBJ1-1; D remains unclear. CDR1 is MNHEY, CDR2 SVGAGI, per germline. The CDR3 contains 15 residues. Trimming took 0 bases from V and 4 from J, leaving 12 bases between them. CDR3 sequence: CASSYSGTTSTEAFF. CDR3 nucleotide sequence: TGTGCCAGCAGTTACTCGGGAACAACCTCCACTGAAGCTTTCTTT.

This chain uses TRBV5-1 with TRBJ1-1; 8 bases are a match to TRBD1. The CDR3 is 15 amino acids. J lost 4 bases, V lost 3 bases, and 8 bases had no gene match. Germline assignment: CDR1 SGHRS and CDR2 YFSETQ. The CDR3 coding sequence is TGCGCCAGCAGCTCAACAGGACAGGGAGGCACTGAAGCTTTCTTT. It yields the protein CASSSTGQGGTEAFF.

The rearrangement joins TRBV11-3 to TRBJ2-3, with no clear D. Trimming cost V 1 base and J 3 bases, with 8 bases left between them. The CDR3 length is 14 residues. Germline assignment: CDR1 SGHNT and CDR2 YENEEA. The CDR3 DNA reads as TGTGCCAGCAGCTTAGTCCCTTTTACAGATACGCAGTATTTT. This translates into CASSLVPFTDTQYF. The full variable domain, rest sourced from reference TRBV11-3 and TRBJ2-3, is EAGVVQSPRYKIIEKKQPVAFWCNPISGHNTLYWYLQNLGQGPELLIRYENEEAVDDSQLPKDRFSAERLKGVDSTLKIQPAELGDSAVYLCASSLVPFTDTQYFGPGTRLTVL.

The chain links TRBV12-3 or TRBV12-4 to TRBJ1-4; D is unresolved. Trimming pared 1 base from V and 8 bases from J, leaving 2 bases between. The CDR3 extends over 11 amino acids. CDR3 in DNA: TGTGCCAGCAGTTTAGAAGAAAAACTGTTTTTT. It encodes CASSLEEKLFF.

The chain joins TRBV19 to TRBJ2-3; D perhaps matches TRBD2 (6 bases). The CDR3 has 14 residues. Deletions cut 5 bases from V and 1 base from J, with 10 bases between. Germline CDR1 reads LNHDA; CDR2 reads SQIVND (reference sequence). DNA for the CDR3: TGTGCCAGTAGTGCCGGGGGTGGCACAGATACGCAGTATTTT. This gives the protein CASSAGGGTDTQYF.

The chain recombines TRBV3-1 (or the pseudogene TRBV3-2) with TRBJ2-3; 9 bases match TRBD2. The CDR3 totals 15 residues. CDR1 is LGHDT, CDR2 YNNKEL, per germline (reference sequence). J lost 6 bases, V lost 0 bases, and 4 bases had no gene match. CDR3 DNA sequence: TGTGCCAGCAGCCAAGATCGGGCGGGAGGGGATACGCAGTATTTT. Its translation: CASSQDRAGGDTQYF.

The chain couples TRBV6-5 to TRBJ2-7, with 7 bases matching TRBD1. The CDR3 is 15 residues long. The trim removed 6 bases at V and 2 bases at J, leaving 10 bases unmatched. CDR1 and CDR2 (germline): MNHEY, SVGAGI. The CDR3 nucleotides are TGTGCCAGCAGACCTGGACAGGCGCTCCCCTACGAGCAGTACTTC. It translates to CASRPGQALPYEQYF.